The clone carrying this TCR beta chain has a handful of counts. What it recognizes is unknown. TCRdb used MiXCR to reprocess the 5' RACE reads, holding one entry per CDR3 protein. This sample has roughly 310,000 distinct CDR3 sequences; around a sixth occur once, and the top ten carry around 23%. The germline V gene has CDR1 SGHRS and CDR2 YFSETQ. This CDR3 is 15 amino acids long. V lost 5 bases to trimming and J lost 5 bases; unmatched junction nucleotides: 10. The source of the sample is a study of T-cell memory formation after mild COVID-19. Study results and limitations: CD4+ bias marked clones expanding day 15 to 37, unlike balanced contracting clones.

The source material was PBMCs or a T cell subset sorted from them (not recorded which). The clonotype comes from a man in his late teens or twenties who had mild COVID-19 (a few samples of this study predate the infection). Cell type and time point are not known. The rearrangement joins TRBV5-1 to TRBJ2-4, with 7 bases fitting TRBD1. CDR3 coding DNA: TGCGCCAGCAGACTGGTCCCGGGACAGCAAAACATTCAGTACTTC. It is translated as CASRLVPGQQNIQYF.